This T cell receptor beta chain derives from a study of blood T cell repertoires in COVID-19. Across the study: The United States, Italy and Spain provided the acute and convalescent COVID-19 samples.

The CDR3 is 15 residues long. Germline loops: CDR1 MNHEY, CDR2 SVGAGI. V gave up 1 base and J gave up 7 bases; unmatched junction bases: 2. Measured with immunoSEQ multiplex PCR; TCRdb has only the in-frame clones, and not every one. The table includes approximately 500,000 clones, 89% detected once. J is TRBJ1-4 and V is TRBV6-5; 11 nucleotides line up with TRBD1. This receptor was identified in a man aged 18 to 30 with COVID-19, enrolled during active disease. The material sequenced was peripheral blood. The CDR3 region is CASSYLGTGGEKLFF. In nucleotides, the CDR3 is TGTGCCAGCAGTTACTTGGGGACAGGGGGTGAAAAACTGTTTTTT.